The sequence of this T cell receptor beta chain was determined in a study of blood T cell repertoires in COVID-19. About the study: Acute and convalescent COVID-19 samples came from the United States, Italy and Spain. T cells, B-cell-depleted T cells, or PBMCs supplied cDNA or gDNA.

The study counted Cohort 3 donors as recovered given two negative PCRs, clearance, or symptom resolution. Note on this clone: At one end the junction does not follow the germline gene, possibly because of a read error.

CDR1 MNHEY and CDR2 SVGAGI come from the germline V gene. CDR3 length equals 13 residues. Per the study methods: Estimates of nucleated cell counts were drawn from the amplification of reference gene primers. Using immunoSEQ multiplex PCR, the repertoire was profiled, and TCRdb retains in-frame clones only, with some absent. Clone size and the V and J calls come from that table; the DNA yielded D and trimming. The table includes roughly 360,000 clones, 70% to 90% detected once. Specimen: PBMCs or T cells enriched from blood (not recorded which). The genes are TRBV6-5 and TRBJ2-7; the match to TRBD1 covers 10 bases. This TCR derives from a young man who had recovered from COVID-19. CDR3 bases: TGTGCCAGCAGCCAACCCGGGACAGGGGAAACCAACTTC. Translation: CASSQPGTGETNF.